This T cell receptor beta chain is from a study of blood T cell repertoires in COVID-19. The assay was immunoSEQ multiplex PCR, and TCRdb's table has in-frame clones only and misses some. The top ten hold about 5% of the sample, which has some 80,000 clones, approximately 86% seen once. Per the germline V gene, CDR1 is SGHNT and CDR2 is YENEEA. CDR3 size: 15 residues. V shed 5 bases, J shed 4 bases, and the junction held 8 bases outside the gene matches. Material: peripheral blood. The chain recombines TRBV11-3 with TRBJ2-5, with 9 bases that match TRBD1. The clonotype originates from a man between 50 and 59 years old with active or convalescent COVID-19. The CDR3 loop reads CASSADRGIGETQYF. The DNA of the CDR3 is TGTGCCAGCAGCGCGGACAGGGGAATTGGAGAGACCCAGTACTTC.